Below, one TCR beta chain is given with its context. The antigen remains unidentified. The germline gene is not matched at one end of the junction; a read error may be the cause. The data stem from a study of cytomegalovirus exposure and HLA in healthy donors. Findings of the study overall: Sequences of the TCR beta chain were said to predict the HLA-A and HLA-B alleles of most subjects accurately.

This PCR relied on a set of 60 Vbeta primers and 13 Jbeta primers. Libraries were prepared by immunoSEQ multiplex PCR; TCRdb keeps only in-frame clonotypes and omits some of them. The top ten hold about 4% of the sample, which has around 160,000 clones, about four fifths seen once. At collection, donors were nominally healthy, but unrecorded immune exposures were probable. The CDR3 consists of 16 residues. Germline V lookup: CDR1 SEHNR, CDR2 FQNEAQ (reference sequence). This clonotype originated in a man over 45 in good health and CMV-seropositive. The sample taken for sequencing was PBMCs. The genes are TRBV7-9 and TRBJ1-1, with 7 bases identical to TRBD1. The CDR3 spells CSSRPSTGPMNTEAFF. The CDR3 bases are TGTTCCAGCCGACCTTCGACAGGGCCTATGAACACTGAAGCTTTCTTT.